This TCR beta chain derives from a study of a mutant IDH1 vaccine in newly diagnosed glioma. Background on the study: Vaccination began 4-6 weeks post radiotherapy alone, or with temozolomide cycles. Treated patients had a mean age of approximately 40 years and a sex split that was approximately 62% male and about 40% female.

The ends were cut back, 2 bases at V and 5 bases at J, with 4 bases in the middle. This CDR3 has 11 amino acids. CDR1 is SGHTA, CDR2 FQGNSA, per germline. The study's findings and limits: Patients showed vaccine-induced immune responses at a rate of 93.3%. Variations in leading peripheral T cell clonotypes appeared to have no connection with pseudoprogression.

Points on this clone: The antigen remains undetermined.

As for time point: week 11, during vaccination. A 20-mer mutant IDH1 peptide at 300 ug was injected subcutaneously with topical imiquimod. The method was immunoSEQ multiplex PCR; TCRdb's version includes in-frame clones alone and lacks a portion of them. In the table there are roughly 60,000 clones, about 80% of which are singletons. The sample in question was PBMCs, obtained from a glioma patient whose treatment included an IDH1 peptide vaccine. The sequence was collected from a man younger than 45 with glioma. The chain employs TRBV7-2 and TRBJ2-7; D not certain. CDR3 sequence: CASSLNDEQYF. The CDR3 nucleotides read TGTGCCAGCAGCTTAAACGACGAGCAGTACTTC.